These 8 T cell receptor beta chains share one sample of origin, sequenced in a study of a mutant IDH1 vaccine in newly diagnosed glioma (TCRdb year 2021). Receptors were amplified or captured by the immunoSEQ multiplex PCR assay. Imported from immuneACCESS, the table was reduced by TCRdb to in-frame sequences with V and J called. These copies leave out some clones; in studies compared against another copy, an unresolved V gene accounts for under half, and the cause of the remainder is not known. This sample is represented by tens of thousands of clones; 80% to 90% of them were singletons. The biggest ten clones account for around 4.9% of the sample. Per the publication, the time point label means: baseline, week 1 (first vaccination visit). The intended sense of this specimen's treatment or condition label: pre-vaccination baseline after standard-of-care therapy. Sequencing used PBMCs, obtained from a glioma patient treated with radiotherapy, temozolomide or both. The receptors were sampled from a woman aged 40 to 50 with glioma.

The J gene is TRBJ2-7, the V gene TRBV30, with 13 bases identical to TRBD2. V shed 3 bases and J 1 base; nucleotides not matched to a gene: 15. The germline V gene encodes CDR1 GTSNPN and CDR2 SVGIG (reference sequence). CDR3 length: 19 amino acids. Written as DNA, the CDR3 is TGTGCCTGGAGGGCCCCGGGACTAGCGGGACTAATTGGGTCCTACGAGCAGTACTTC. It encodes CAWRAPGLAGLIGSYEQYF.

About this clone: This sample also contains other DNA sequences that code for the same CDR3. The chain employs TRBV30 and TRBJ2-7; a possible D gene is TRBD2 (6 bases). The CDR3 runs to 13 residues. CDR1 is GTSNPN and CDR2 is SVGIG in the germline V gene (reference sequence). V was pared by 0 bases and J by 1 base, with 7 bases between. The chain's CDR3 is CAWSVGGSYEQYF. The CDR3 DNA follows: TGTGCCTGGAGTGTGGGGGGTTCCTACGAGCAGTACTTC.

This chain links TRBV14 with TRBJ1-5; D is uncertain. Germline V gene sequence: CDR1 SGHDN, CDR2 FVKESK. This CDR3 comprises 17 residues. Trimming left V 4 bases short and J 5 bases short, with 21 bases between. The CDR3 sequence: CASSRPVKGGGDQPQHF. In DNA form, the CDR3 reads TGTGCCAGCAGCCGACCTGTGAAGGGAGGCGGCGATCAGCCCCAGCATTTT.

The genes are TRBV4-2 and TRBJ2-3; 9 nucleotides match TRBD2. J was trimmed by 4 bases and V by 0 bases; bases with no gene match: 5. The CDR3 spans 16 residues. Germline-derived CDR1 and CDR2 are LGHNA and YNFKEQ. The CDR3 nucleotides are TGTGCCAGCAGCCAAGATGCTAGCGGGACGGCAGATACGCAGTATTTT. Protein sequence: CASSQDASGTADTQYF.

V is TRBV18 and J is TRBJ2-4; no reliable D call. Per the germline V gene, CDR1 is KGHSH and CDR2 is LQKENI. CDR3 length: 15 residues. V was trimmed by 0 bases and J by 2 bases, leaving 8 bases between them. The CDR3 DNA follows: TGTGCCAGCTCACCACCGGGCAGTACCAAAAACATTCAGTACTTC. Amino acid sequence: CASSPPGSTKNIQYF.

CDR3 nucleotides: TGTGCCTGGAGTATAGGACAGGGAAACACTGAAGCTTTCTTT. It translates to CAWSIGQGNTEAFF. This chain links TRBV30 with TRBJ1-1, with 8 bases identical to TRBD1. This CDR3 is 14 amino acids long. With V trimmed by 2 bases and J by 2 bases, 4 bases remained unmatched. Germline CDR1 and CDR2: GTSNPN and SVGIG (reference sequence).

This sequence joins TRBV30 and TRBJ1-1; TRBD1 aligns across 7 bases. This CDR3 has 13 residues. Per the germline V gene, CDR1 is GTSNPN and CDR2 is SVGIG (reference sequence). The ends lost 4 bases at V and 4 bases at J; junction bases unmatched: 6. The CDR3 region has the DNA TGTGCCTGGAATCAGGGGGGCCTCACTGAAGCTTTCTTT. It is translated as CAWNQGGLTEAFF. The variable domain in full, completed from reference TRBV30 and TRBJ1-1, reads SQTIHQWPATLVQPVGSPLSLECTVEGTSNPNLYWYRQAAGRGLQLLFYSVGIGQISSEVPQNLSASRPQDRQFILSSKKLLLSDSGFYLCAWNQGGLTEAFFGQGTRLTVV.

A note on this clone: One end of the junction does not line up with germline, which may come from a read error. V and J are TRBV7-9 and TRBJ2-3; D gene ambiguous. The germline V gene has CDR1 SEHNR and CDR2 FQNEAQ (reference sequence). CDR3 length: 13 residues. CDR3 protein: CASSLEVSEPRHF. In DNA, the CDR3 is TGTGCCAGCAGCTTAGAAGTGTCGGAGCCCAGGCATTTT.